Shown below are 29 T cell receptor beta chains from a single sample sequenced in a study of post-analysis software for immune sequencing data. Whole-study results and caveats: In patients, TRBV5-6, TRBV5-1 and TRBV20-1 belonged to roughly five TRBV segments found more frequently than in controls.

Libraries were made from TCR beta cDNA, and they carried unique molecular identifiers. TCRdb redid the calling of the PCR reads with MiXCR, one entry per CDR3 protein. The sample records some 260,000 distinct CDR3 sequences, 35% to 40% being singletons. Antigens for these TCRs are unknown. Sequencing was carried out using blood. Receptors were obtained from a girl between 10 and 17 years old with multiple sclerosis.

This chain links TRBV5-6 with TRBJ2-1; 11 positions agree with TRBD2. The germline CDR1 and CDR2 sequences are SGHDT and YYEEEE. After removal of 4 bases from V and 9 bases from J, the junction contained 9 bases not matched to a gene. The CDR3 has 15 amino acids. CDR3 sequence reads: CASSRTSGSGLEQFF. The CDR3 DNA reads TGTGCCAGCAGCCGGACTAGCGGGTCGGGACTTGAGCAGTTCTTC.

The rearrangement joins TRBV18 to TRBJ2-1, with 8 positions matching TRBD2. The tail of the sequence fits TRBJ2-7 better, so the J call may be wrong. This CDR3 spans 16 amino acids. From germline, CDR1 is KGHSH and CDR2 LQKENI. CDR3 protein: CASSPPLAGIYNEQYF. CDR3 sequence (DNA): TGTGCCAGCTCACCACCGTTAGCGGGGATCTACAATGAGCAGTACTTC.

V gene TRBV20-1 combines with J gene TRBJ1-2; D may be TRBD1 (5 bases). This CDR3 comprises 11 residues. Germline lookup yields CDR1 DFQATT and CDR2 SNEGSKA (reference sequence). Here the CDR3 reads CAGGGSYGYTF. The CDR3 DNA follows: TGCGCTGGGGGAGGGAGCTATGGCTACACCTTC.

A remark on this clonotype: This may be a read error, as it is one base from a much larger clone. This CDR3 reads CSASETSGRDNERFF. Here the CDR3 DNA reads TGCAGTGCTAGCGAGACTAGCGGGAGAGACAATGAGCGGTTCTTC. The chain is built from TRBV20-1 and TRBJ2-1, with 12 positions matching TRBD2. Germline V CDR1 and CDR2: DFQATT, SNEGSKA (reference sequence). The CDR3 loop spans 15 amino acids.

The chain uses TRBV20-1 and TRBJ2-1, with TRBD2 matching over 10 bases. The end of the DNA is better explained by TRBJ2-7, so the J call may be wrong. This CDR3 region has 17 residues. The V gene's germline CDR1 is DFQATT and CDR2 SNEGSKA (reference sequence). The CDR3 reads CSARDEAGGSSYNEQYF. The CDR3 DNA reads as TGCAGTGCTAGAGATGAAGCGGGAGGGAGCTCCTACAATGAGCAGTACTTC.

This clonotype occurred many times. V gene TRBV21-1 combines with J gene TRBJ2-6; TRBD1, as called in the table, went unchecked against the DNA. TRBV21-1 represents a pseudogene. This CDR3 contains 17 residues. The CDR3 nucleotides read TGTGCCAGCAGGAGGGACAGGGGAGGATCTGGGGCCAACGTCCTGACTTTC. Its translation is CASRRDRGGSGANVLTF.

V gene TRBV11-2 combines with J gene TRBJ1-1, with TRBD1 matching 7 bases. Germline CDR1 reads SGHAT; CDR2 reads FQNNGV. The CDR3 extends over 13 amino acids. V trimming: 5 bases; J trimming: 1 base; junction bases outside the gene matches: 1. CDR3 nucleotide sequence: TGTGCCAGCAGCCGGGACAGGAACACTGAAGCTTTCTTT. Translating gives CASSRDRNTEAFF.

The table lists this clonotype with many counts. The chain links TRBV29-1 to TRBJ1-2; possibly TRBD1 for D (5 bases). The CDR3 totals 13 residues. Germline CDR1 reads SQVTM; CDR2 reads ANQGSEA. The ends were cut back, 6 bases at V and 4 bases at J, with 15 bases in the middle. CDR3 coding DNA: TGCAGCGTAGACAGCGACTCTTTCTATGGCTACACCTTC. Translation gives CSVDSDSFYGYTF. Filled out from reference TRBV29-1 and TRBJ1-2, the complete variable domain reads SAVISQKPSRDICQRGTSLTIQCQVDSQVTMMFWYRQQPGQSLTLIATANQGSEATYESGFVIDKFPISRPNLTFSTLTVSNMSPEDSSIYLCSVDSDSFYGYTFGSGTRLTVV.

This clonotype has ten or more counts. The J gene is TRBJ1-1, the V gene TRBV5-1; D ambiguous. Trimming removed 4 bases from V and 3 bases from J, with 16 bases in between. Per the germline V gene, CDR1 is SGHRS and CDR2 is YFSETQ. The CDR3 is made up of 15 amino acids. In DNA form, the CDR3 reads TGCGCCAGCAGCCCCGGGCACGTGGGCGACACTGAAGCTTTCTTT. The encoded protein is CASSPGHVGDTEAFF.

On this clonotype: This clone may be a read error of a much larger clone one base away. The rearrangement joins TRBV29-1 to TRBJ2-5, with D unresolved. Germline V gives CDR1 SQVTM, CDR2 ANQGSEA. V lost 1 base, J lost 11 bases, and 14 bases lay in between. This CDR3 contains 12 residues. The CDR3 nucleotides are TGCAGCGTTGAAGGCCCCAGCAATGAGCAGTACTTC. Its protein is CSVEGPSNEQYF.

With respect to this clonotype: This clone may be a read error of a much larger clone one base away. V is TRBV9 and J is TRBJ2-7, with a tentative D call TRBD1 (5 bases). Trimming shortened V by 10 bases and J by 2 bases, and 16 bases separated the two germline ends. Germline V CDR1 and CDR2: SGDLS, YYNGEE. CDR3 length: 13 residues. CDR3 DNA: TGTGCCCCTCACCAGGGCCCCCCCTACGAGCAGTACTTC. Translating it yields CAPHQGPPYEQYF. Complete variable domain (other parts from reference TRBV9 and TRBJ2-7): DSGVTQTPKHLITATGQRVTLRCSPRSGDLSVYWYQQSLDQGLQFLIQYYNGEERAKGNILERFSAQQFPDLHSELNLSSLELGDSALYFCAPHQGPPYEQYFGPGTRLTVT.

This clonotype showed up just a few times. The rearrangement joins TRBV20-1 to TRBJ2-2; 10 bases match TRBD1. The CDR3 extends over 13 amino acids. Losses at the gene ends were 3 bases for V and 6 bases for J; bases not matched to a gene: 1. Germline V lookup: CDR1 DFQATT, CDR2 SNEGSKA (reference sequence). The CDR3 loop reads CSASGTGAGELFF. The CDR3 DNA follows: TGCAGTGCTAGTGGGACAGGGGCCGGGGAGCTGTTTTTT.

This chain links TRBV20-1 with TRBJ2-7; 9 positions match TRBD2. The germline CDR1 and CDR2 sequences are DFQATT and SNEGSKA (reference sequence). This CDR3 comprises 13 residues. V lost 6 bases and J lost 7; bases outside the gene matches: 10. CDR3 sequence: CSAKPSGINEQYF. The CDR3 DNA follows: TGCAGTGCCAAGCCTAGCGGGATAAATGAGCAGTACTTC.

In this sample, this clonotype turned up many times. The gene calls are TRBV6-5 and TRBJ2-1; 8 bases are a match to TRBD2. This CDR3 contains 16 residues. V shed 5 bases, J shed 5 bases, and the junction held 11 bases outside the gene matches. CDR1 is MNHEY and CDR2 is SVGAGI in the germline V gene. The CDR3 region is CASSPETSAVNNEQFF. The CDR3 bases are TGTGCCAGCAGTCCAGAGACTAGCGCGGTAAACAATGAGCAGTTCTTC.

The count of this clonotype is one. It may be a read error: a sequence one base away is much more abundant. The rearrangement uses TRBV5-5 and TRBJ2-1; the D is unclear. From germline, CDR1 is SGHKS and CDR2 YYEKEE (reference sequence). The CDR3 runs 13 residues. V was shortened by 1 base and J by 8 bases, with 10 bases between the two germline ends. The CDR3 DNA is TGTGCCAGCAGCTTGAGTCAAGGCGATGAGCAGTTCTTC. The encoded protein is CASSLSQGDEQFF.

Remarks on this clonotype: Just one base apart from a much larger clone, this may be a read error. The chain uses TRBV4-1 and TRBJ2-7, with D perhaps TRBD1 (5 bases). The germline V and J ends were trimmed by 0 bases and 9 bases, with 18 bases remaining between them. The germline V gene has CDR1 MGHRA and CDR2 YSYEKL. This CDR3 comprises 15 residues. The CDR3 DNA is TGCGCCAGCAGCCAAGATCTAGGCAGGGCCCACGGGCAGTACTTC. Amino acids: CASSQDLGRAHGQYF.

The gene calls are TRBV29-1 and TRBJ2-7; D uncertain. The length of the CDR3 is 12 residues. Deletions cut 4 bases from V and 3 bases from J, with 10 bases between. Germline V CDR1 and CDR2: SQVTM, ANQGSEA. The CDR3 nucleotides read TGCAGCGTTGGGCAAGGATGCTACGAGCAGTACTTC. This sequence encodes CSVGQGCYEQYF.

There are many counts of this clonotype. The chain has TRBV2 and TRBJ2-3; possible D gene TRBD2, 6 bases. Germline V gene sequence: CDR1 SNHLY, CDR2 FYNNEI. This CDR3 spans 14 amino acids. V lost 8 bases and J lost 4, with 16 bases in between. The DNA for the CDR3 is TGTGCCAGCCTACGGGAGTTCAACGCAGATACGCAGTATTTT. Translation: CASLREFNADTQYF.

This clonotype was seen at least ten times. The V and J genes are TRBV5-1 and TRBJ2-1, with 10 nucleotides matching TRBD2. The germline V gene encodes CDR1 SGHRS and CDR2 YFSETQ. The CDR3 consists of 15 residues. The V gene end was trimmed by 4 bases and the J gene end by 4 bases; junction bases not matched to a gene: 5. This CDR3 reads CASSATSGVYNEQFF. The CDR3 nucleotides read TGCGCCAGCAGCGCAACTAGCGGGGTTTACAATGAGCAGTTCTTC.

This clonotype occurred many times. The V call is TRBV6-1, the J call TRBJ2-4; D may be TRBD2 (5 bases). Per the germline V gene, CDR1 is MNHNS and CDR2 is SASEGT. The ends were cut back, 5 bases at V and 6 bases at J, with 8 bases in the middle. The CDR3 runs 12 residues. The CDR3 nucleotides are TGTGCCAGCAGTAACAGCGGAAACATTCAGTACTTC. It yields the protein CASSNSGNIQYF.

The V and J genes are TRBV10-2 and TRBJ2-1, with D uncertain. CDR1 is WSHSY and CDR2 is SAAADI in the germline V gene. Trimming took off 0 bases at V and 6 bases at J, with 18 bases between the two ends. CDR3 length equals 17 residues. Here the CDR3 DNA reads TGCGCCAGCAGTGAGTCCGAGAAAACCACCCGAAGCAATGAGCAGTTCTTC. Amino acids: CASSESEKTTRSNEQFF.

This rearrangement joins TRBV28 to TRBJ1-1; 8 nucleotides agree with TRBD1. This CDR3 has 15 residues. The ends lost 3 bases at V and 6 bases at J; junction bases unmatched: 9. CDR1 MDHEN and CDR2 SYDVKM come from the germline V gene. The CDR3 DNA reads TGTGCCAGCAGTTTTCAGGGGGCGGGCTACGCTGAAGCTTTCTTT. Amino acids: CASSFQGAGYAEAFF. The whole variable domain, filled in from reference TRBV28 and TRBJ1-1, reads DVKVTQSSRYLVKRTGEKVFLECVQDMDHENMFWYRQDPGLGLRLIYFSYDVKMKEKGDIPEGYSVSREKKERFSLILESASTNQTSMYLCASSFQGAGYAEAFFGQGTRLTVV.

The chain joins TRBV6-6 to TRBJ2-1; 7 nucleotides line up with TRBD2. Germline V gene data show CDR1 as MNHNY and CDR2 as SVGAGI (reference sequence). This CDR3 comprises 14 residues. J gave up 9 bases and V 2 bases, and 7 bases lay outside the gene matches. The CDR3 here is CASSYRAGAGEQFF. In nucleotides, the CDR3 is TGTGCCAGCAGTTACCGCGCGGGAGCGGGTGAGCAGTTCTTC.

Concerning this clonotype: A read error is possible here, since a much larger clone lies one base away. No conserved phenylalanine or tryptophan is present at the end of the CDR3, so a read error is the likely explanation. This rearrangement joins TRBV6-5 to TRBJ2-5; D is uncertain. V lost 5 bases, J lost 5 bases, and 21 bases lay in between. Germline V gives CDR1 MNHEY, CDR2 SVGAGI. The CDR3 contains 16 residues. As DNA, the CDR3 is TGTGCCAGCAGTCTGGTCTCGGGCTCTCTGAAGGAGACCCAGTACGTC. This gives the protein CASSLVSGSLKETQYV.

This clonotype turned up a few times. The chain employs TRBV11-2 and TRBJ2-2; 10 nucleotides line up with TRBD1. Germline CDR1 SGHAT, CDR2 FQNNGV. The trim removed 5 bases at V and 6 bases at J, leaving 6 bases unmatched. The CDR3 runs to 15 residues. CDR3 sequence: CASSPSGTGAGELFF. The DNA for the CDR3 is TGTGCCAGCAGCCCCTCCGGGACAGGGGCCGGGGAGCTGTTTTTT. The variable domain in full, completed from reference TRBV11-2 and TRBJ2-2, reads EAGVAQSPRYKIIEKRQSVAFWCNPISGHATLYWYQQILGQGPKLLIQFQNNGVVDDSQLPKDRFSAERLKGVDSTLKIQPAKLEDSAVYLCASSPSGTGAGELFFGEGSRLTVL.

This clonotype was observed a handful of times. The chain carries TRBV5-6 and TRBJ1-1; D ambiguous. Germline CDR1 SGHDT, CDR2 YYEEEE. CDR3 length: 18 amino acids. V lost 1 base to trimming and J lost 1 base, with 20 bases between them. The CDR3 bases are TGTGCCAGCAGCTTGCCTCAAACAGCCTTCCTAACGAACACTGAAGCTTTCTTT. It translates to CASSLPQTAFLTNTEAFF.

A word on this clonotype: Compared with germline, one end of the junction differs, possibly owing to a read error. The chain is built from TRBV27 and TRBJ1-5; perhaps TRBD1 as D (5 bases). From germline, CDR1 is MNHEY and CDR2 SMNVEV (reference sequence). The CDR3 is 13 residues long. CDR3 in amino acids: CASGGWSNRPQHF. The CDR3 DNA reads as TGTGCCAGCGGGGGGTGGAGCAATCGGCCCCAGCATTTT.

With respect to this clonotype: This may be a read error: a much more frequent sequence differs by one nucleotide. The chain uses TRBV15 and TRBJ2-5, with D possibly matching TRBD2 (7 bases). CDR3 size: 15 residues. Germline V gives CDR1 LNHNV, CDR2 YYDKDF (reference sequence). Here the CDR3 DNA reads TGTGCCTCCAGCAGAAGGGGAGGGGGCCAAGAGACCCAGTACTTC. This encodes CASSRRGGGQETQYF.

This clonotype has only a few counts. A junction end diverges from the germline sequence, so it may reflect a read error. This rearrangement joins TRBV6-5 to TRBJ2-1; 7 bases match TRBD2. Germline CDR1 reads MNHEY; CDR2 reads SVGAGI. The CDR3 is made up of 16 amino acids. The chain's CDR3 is CASSYSGGSLYSEQFF. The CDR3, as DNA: TGTGCCAGCAGTTACTCGGGCGGGAGCCTATACAGTGAGCAGTTCTTC.